Below are 29 T cell receptor beta chains sequenced from a single sample in a study of blood T cell repertoires in COVID-19. Using immunoSEQ multiplex PCR, the repertoire was profiled, and TCRdb retains in-frame clones only, with some absent. The sample comprises 85,000 or so clones, roughly 96% of which are singletons, and less than 5% rests with the top ten. The sample consisted of peripheral blood. The receptors originated from a human donor with active COVID-19. The donor label of this sample is uncertain.

This chain connects TRBV5-1 to TRBJ2-3, with 9 bases identical to TRBD2. V lost 0 bases and J lost 4; bases outside the gene matches: 6. Germline CDR1 and CDR2: SGHRS and YFSETQ. This CDR3 spans 16 amino acids. CDR3 protein: CASSLERGAYADTQYF. CDR3 nucleotide sequence: TGCGCCAGCAGCTTGGAGCGGGGGGCGTATGCAGATACGCAGTATTTT.

The chain has TRBV19 and TRBJ1-6; D call uncertain. Per germline, CDR1 LNHDA and CDR2 SQIVND (reference sequence). This CDR3 is built from 16 residues. Trimming took 10 bases from V and 6 from J, leaving 22 bases between them. The CDR3 sequence is CATATVGVGLNSPLHF. In DNA form, the CDR3 reads TGTGCCACAGCCACGGTGGGTGTCGGACTTAATTCACCCCTCCACTTT.

The J gene is TRBJ2-1, the V gene TRBV28; TRBD1 matches at 8 bases. CDR1 is MDHEN, CDR2 SYDVKM, per germline. This CDR3 comprises 15 residues. Germline trimming cut 8 bases from V and 0 bases from J; bases unmatched to any gene: 6. The CDR3 loop is CASARQGSSYNEQFF. The CDR3 DNA follows: TGTGCCAGCGCAAGACAGGGGAGCTCCTACAATGAGCAGTTCTTC.

This clone was observed a single time. The chain combines TRBV2 with TRBJ2-2; TRBD1 agrees at 7 bases. With V trimmed by 9 bases and J by 3 bases, 4 bases remained unmatched. CDR1 is SNHLY and CDR2 is FYNNEI in the germline V gene. The CDR3 has 13 amino acids. The DNA of the CDR3 is TGTGCCAGACAGGGGTCCTACACCGGGGAGCTGTTTTTT. Translation gives CARQGSYTGELFF.

This chain uses TRBV18 with TRBJ2-1, with 8 positions matching TRBD1. The germline V gene has CDR1 KGHSH and CDR2 LQKENI. The ends lost 2 bases at V and 6 bases at J; junction bases unmatched: 6. This CDR3 region has 15 residues. For the CDR3, the DNA is TGTGCCAGCTCACCATCCGCCGGACAGGGCAATGAGCAGTTCTTC. As protein: CASSPSAGQGNEQFF.

This clone was detected once. This chain links TRBV6-6 with TRBJ1-6; 10 bases line up with TRBD1. V lost 2 bases and J lost 8; bases outside the gene matches: 3. Germline V gives CDR1 MNHNY, CDR2 SVGAGI (reference sequence). The CDR3 is 15 amino acids. The CDR3 sequence is CASSYRGQGYSPLHF. CDR3 coding DNA: TGTGCCAGCAGTTACCGGGGACAGGGGTATTCACCCCTCCACTTT.

In nucleotides, the CDR3 is TGTGCCAGCAGCTTTGACAGGGGGCAGCACTCTGGGGCCAACGTCCTGACTTTC. It codes for CASSFDRGQHSGANVLTF. This chain joins TRBV5-6 and TRBJ2-6, with 10 bases fitting TRBD1. V was pared by 2 bases and J by 0 bases, with 5 bases of the junction left unmatched. Germline values: CDR1 SGHDT, CDR2 YYEEEE. The CDR3 is made up of 18 amino acids. The whole variable domain, filled in from reference TRBV5-6 and TRBJ2-6, reads DAGVTQSPTHLIKTRGQQVTLRCSPKSGHDTVSWYQQALGQGPQFIFQYYEEEERQRGNFPDRFSGHQFPNYSSELNVNALLLGDSALYLCASSFDRGQHSGANVLTFGAGSRLTVL.

This clone is a singleton in its sample. The V and J genes are TRBV2 and TRBJ1-2, with a weak D call TRBD1 (6 bases). Germline CDR1 reads SNHLY; CDR2 reads FYNNEI. The CDR3 has 13 residues. V dropped 5 bases and J dropped 3 bases, with 10 bases sitting between them. CDR3 region: CASSRDTDYGYTF. The CDR3 nucleotides read TGTGCCAGCAGTCGGGACACGGACTATGGCTACACCTTC.

The V gene is TRBV4-2, the J gene TRBJ2-7; 10 bases map to TRBD1. CDR3 length equals 14 residues. Trimming took 1 base from V and 6 from J; bases not matched to a gene: 3. CDR1 and CDR2 (germline): LGHNA, YNFKEQ. The CDR3 DNA sequence: TGTGCCAGCAGCCAAGGAGGGACAGGGGTCGAGCAGTACTTC. It translates to CASSQGGTGVEQYF.

To note about this clone: The same CDR3 is also encoded by other DNA sequences in this sample. This chain links TRBV10-3 with TRBJ2-7; 7 positions match TRBD2. CDR3 length: 13 residues. CDR1 ENHRY and CDR2 SYGVKD come from the germline V gene. V was pared by 6 bases and J by 7 bases, with 9 bases of the junction left unmatched. CDR3 in amino acids: CAISGREGREQYF. The CDR3 DNA is TGTGCCATCAGCGGAAGGGAGGGGCGGGAGCAGTACTTC.

The sample holds one count of this clone. The chain has TRBV5-1 and TRBJ2-7; D is ambiguous. Per the germline V gene, CDR1 is SGHRS and CDR2 is YFSETQ. The CDR3 covers 14 residues. V gave up 1 base and J gave up 1 base, with 9 bases separating them. In DNA form, the CDR3 reads TGCGCCAGCAGCTTGTTCGGAGAATCCTACGAGCAGTACTTC. This translates into CASSLFGESYEQYF.

The DNA for the CDR3 is TGCAGCGTGGCGACTAGCGGGAGCCCCCACGAGCAGTACTTC. It translates to CSVATSGSPHEQYF. The chain is built from TRBV29-1 and TRBJ2-7, with TRBD2 matching over 12 bases. Per the germline V gene, CDR1 is SQVTM and CDR2 is ANQGSEA. Trimming cost V 6 bases and J 5 bases; bases outside gene matches: 8. The CDR3 is 14 amino acids.

This CDR3 reads CASSLAVDLAASYEQYF. DNA for the CDR3: TGTGCCAGCAGTTTGGCCGTCGACCTCGCGGCTTCCTACGAGCAGTACTTC. The chain recombines TRBV28 with TRBJ2-7, with unresolved D. This CDR3 spans 17 amino acids. Trimming took 3 bases from V and 1 from J, leaving 19 bases between them. Germline CDR1 MDHEN, CDR2 SYDVKM.

This clone was counted a single time. The CDR3: CASSTRDSNSPLHF. The CDR3 DNA reads TGTGCCAGCAGTACCCGGGACTCGAATTCACCCCTCCACTTT. V gene TRBV6-5 combines with J gene TRBJ1-6; tentatively, D is TRBD1 (5 bases). The V end was cut by 5 bases, the J end by 7 bases, with 12 bases between. Germline V gives CDR1 MNHEY, CDR2 SVGAGI. This CDR3 region has 14 residues.

The CDR3 coding sequence is TGTGCCAGCAGCTTAGAGGTCTCAGGGAATATAGCCAAAAACATTCAGTACTTC. Its protein is CASSLEVSGNIAKNIQYF. The chain combines TRBV11-2 with TRBJ2-4; D is perhaps TRBD1 (5 bases). Germline assignment: CDR1 SGHAT and CDR2 FQNNGV. The CDR3 length is 18 residues. Trimming left V 0 bases short and J 0 bases short, with 15 bases between.

This clone appeared a single time. The CDR3 DNA reads TGTGCCAGCAGCCCCCCCTTGGGGACTAGCGGATACGAGCAGTACTTC. Residues: CASSPPLGTSGYEQYF. V and J are TRBV14 and TRBJ2-7; 11 nucleotides align to TRBD2. Trimming cost V 4 bases and J 4 bases; bases outside gene matches: 9. CDR1 is SGHDN and CDR2 is FVKESK in the germline V gene. This CDR3 has 16 residues.

V is TRBV5-6 and J is TRBJ1-6, with D perhaps TRBD1 (6 bases). The CDR3 is made up of 15 amino acids. CDR1 SGHDT and CDR2 YYEEEE come from the germline V gene. The V end was cut by 0 bases, the J end by 6 bases, with 10 bases between. The CDR3: CASSLDQGINSPLHF. As DNA, the CDR3 is TGTGCCAGCAGCTTGGACCAGGGGATTAATTCACCCCTCCACTTT.

The chain joins TRBV3-1 (or the pseudogene TRBV3-2) to TRBJ2-2; 10 nucleotides match TRBD2. Germline CDR1 is LGHDT and CDR2 is YNNKEL (reference sequence). The CDR3 runs to 19 residues. V lost 0 bases, J lost 4 bases, and 11 bases stayed unmatched. The CDR3 nucleotides are TGTGCCAGCAGCCAAGATCTCCCAGCGGGGGGGCCGGTCACCGGGGAGCTGTTTTTT. This translates into CASSQDLPAGGPVTGELFF.

J is TRBJ2-5 and V is TRBV10-3; 13 bases fit TRBD2. The CDR3 runs 15 residues. Germline V gene lookup returns CDR1 ENHRY and CDR2 SYGVKD. J gave up 2 bases and V 11 bases, and 8 bases lay outside the gene matches. For the CDR3, the DNA is TGTGCCCTGGGGGCGACTAGCGGGAGGCAAGAGACCCAGTACTTC. It specifies CALGATSGRQETQYF.

DNA for the CDR3: TGTGCCAGCAGCTTAGTTACGTCAGGCTCTGGAAACACCATATATTTT. Its protein product is CASSLVTSGSGNTIYF. The chain is built from TRBV7-8 and TRBJ1-3, with D unclear. The CDR3 is 16 amino acids. V shed 1 base and J shed 0 bases, with 10 bases lying between them. Germline lookup yields CDR1 SGHVS and CDR2 FQNEAQ. The variable domain in full, completed from reference TRBV7-8 and TRBJ1-3, reads GAGVSQSPRYKVAKRGQDVALRCDPISGHVSLFWYQQALGQGPEFLTYFQNEAQLDKSGLPSDRFFAERPEGSVSTLKIQRTQQEDSAVYLCASSLVTSGSGNTIYFGEGSWLTVV.

The chain carries TRBV10-3 and TRBJ1-5; 9 nucleotides align to TRBD1. V dropped 10 bases and J dropped 4; count of bases not matched to a gene: 8. From germline, CDR1 is ENHRY and CDR2 SYGVKD. This CDR3 is built from 14 residues. CDR3 in amino acids: CASGTGFQNQPQHF. The DNA for the CDR3 is TGTGCCAGCGGGACAGGGTTCCAAAATCAGCCCCAGCATTTT.

V is TRBV10-3 and J is TRBJ1-2, with D hard to call. Germline CDR1 reads ENHRY; CDR2 reads SYGVKD. V lost 7 bases to trimming and J lost 8 bases, with 20 bases between them. The CDR3 spans 14 residues. The CDR3 sequence is CAITEGGQPEGYTF. The DNA of the CDR3 is TGTGCCATCACCGAGGGTGGGCAGCCCGAGGGCTACACCTTC.

The J gene is TRBJ2-1, the V gene TRBV27; perhaps TRBD2 as D (5 bases). Germline CDR1 and CDR2: MNHEY and SMNVEV (reference sequence). V lost 2 bases and J lost 0, with 8 bases in between. The CDR3 runs 15 residues. CDR3 coding DNA: TGTGCCAGCAGTTTAAGGGAGTTCTCCTACAATGAGCAGTTCTTC. It yields the protein CASSLREFSYNEQFF.

The chain recombines TRBV5-1 with TRBJ1-6; 8 bases align to TRBD1. V lost 4 bases to trimming and J lost 7 bases; unmatched junction nucleotides: 4. This CDR3 is built from 14 residues. Germline V gives CDR1 SGHRS, CDR2 YFSETQ. The CDR3 spells CASSRTGRNSPLHF. In DNA, the CDR3 is TGCGCCAGCAGCAGGACAGGGCGAAATTCACCCCTCCACTTT.

The chain employs TRBV20-1 and TRBJ2-7; D is possibly TRBD2 (6 bases). Germline CDR1 and CDR2: DFQATT and SNEGSKA (reference sequence). The CDR3 is 14 amino acids. With 6 bases removed from V and 0 bases from J, the gap between germline ends came to 15 bases. In nucleotides, the CDR3 is TGCAGTGCAAGTTGGGACTTTAACTCCTACGAGCAGTACTTC. This translates into CSASWDFNSYEQYF.

The CDR3 loop is CASTRIGGNTGELFF. The CDR3 nucleotides read TGTGCCAGCACCCGAATTGGGGGCAACACCGGGGAGCTGTTTTTT. V usage is TRBV7-9 and J usage is TRBJ2-2, with D maybe TRBD1 (6 bases). Germline CDR1 reads SEHNR; CDR2 reads FQNEAQ (reference sequence). The CDR3 runs 15 residues. Deletions cut 7 bases from V and 2 bases from J, with 14 bases between.

The chain combines TRBV28 with TRBJ2-1; TRBD2 matches 13 bases. CDR3 length equals 18 residues. V shed 5 bases, J shed 2 bases, and the junction held 9 bases outside the gene matches. Germline CDR1 is MDHEN and CDR2 is SYDVKM. CDR3 sequence (DNA): TGTGCCAGCAGTGTCGGACTAGCGGGAGCTTCGCCCTACAATGAGCAGTTCTTC. Its translation is CASSVGLAGASPYNEQFF.

The rearrangement uses TRBV5-4 and TRBJ2-1; tentative D call: TRBD1 (6 bases). V shed 0 bases and J shed 8 bases, with 12 bases lying between them. CDR3 length: 14 residues. The V gene's germline CDR1 is SGHNT and CDR2 YYREEE (reference sequence). DNA for the CDR3: TGTGCCAGCAGCTTGGTTCAGGGGCGGGATGAGCAGTTCTTC. It is translated as CASSLVQGRDEQFF.

This chain connects TRBV5-3 to TRBJ2-1; 9 nucleotides align to TRBD2. TRBV5-3 is filed as an ORF, its function uncertain. The CDR3 runs 16 residues. V dropped 0 bases and J dropped 12; count of bases not matched to a gene: 13. DNA of the CDR3: TGTGCCAGAAGCTTGGAACTGCGGGAGGGTAGGCGCCCGCAGTTCTTC. Residues: CARSLELREGRRPQFF.